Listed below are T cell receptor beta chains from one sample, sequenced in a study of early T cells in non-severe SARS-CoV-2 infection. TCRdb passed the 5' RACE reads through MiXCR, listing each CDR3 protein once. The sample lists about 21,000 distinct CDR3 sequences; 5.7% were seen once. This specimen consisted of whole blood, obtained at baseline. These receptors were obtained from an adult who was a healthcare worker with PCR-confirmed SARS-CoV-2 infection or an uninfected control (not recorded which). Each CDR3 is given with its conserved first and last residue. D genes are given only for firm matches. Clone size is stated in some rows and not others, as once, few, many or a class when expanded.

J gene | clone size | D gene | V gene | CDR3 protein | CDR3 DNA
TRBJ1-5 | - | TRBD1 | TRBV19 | CASSMGTGYQPQHF | TGTGCCAGTAGTATGGGGACAGGTTATCAGCCCCAGCATTTC
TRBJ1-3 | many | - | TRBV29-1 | CSVERRNTIYF | TGCAGCGTTGAGAGAAGAAACACCATATATTTT
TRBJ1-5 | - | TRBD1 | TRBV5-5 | CASSLGQGAIQPQHF | TGTGCCAGCAGCTTGGGCCAGGGGGCTATTCAGCCCCAGCATTTT
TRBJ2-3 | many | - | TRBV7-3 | CASSQQGSIDTQYF | TGTGCCAGCAGCCAACAGGGTTCTATAGATACGCAGTATTTT
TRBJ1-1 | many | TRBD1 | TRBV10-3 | CANGRDRNTEAFF | TGTGCCAACGGGAGGGACAGGAACACTGAAGCTTTCTTT
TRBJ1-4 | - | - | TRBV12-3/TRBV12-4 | CASSFGQNEKLFF | TGTGCCAGCAGTTTCGGACAAAATGAAAAACTGTTTTTT
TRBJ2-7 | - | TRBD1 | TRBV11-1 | CASSSGQSSYEQYF | TGTGCCAGCAGCTCGGGACAGAGCTCCTACGAGCAGTACTTC
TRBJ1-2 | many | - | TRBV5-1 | CASSSPTGDWYTF | TGCGCCAGCAGCAGCCCGACGGGGGACTGGTACACCTTC
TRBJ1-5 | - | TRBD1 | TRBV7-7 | CASSSRDRFNSNQPQHF | TGTGCTAGCAGCTCACGGGACAGATTCAATAGCAATCAGCCCCAGCATTTT
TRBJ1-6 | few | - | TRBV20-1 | CSARARGDSPLHF | TGCAGTGCTAGAGCCCGAGGTGATTCACCCCTCCACTTT
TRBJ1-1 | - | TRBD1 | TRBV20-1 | CSASPLAGGFLNTEAFF | TGCAGTGCTAGCCCACTTGCAGGGGGATTCCTGAACACTGAAGCTTTCTTT
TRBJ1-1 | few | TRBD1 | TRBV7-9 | CASSLFSRGSTQMNTEAFF | TGTGCCAGCAGCTTATTTAGCAGGGGGTCGACCCAGATGAACACTGAAGCTTTCTTT
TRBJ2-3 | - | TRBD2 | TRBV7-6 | CASSRFIASGGSTDTQYF | TGTGCCAGCAGCCGTTTTATCGCTAGCGGGGGAAGCACAGATACGCAGTATTTT
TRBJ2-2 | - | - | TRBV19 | CASTRDGSTGELFF | TGTGCCAGTACCCGGGACGGGTCCACCGGGGAGCTGTTTTTT
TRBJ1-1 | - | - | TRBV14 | CASSLEDPRSLRPNTEAFF | TGTGCCAGCAGCCTTGAAGATCCCCGCTCGTTGCGTCCTAACACTGAAGCTTTCTTT
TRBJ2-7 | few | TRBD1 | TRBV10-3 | CATRGPGQGALGEQYF | TGTGCCACCAGGGGTCCCGGACAGGGGGCTCTAGGCGAGCAGTACTTC
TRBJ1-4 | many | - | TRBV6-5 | CASSYTTQGQKLFF | TGTGCCAGCAGTTACACGACACAAGGTCAAAAACTGTTTTTT
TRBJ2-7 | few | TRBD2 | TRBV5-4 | CASSRAGVSTYEQYF | TGTGCCAGCAGCCGCGCGGGAGTTAGTACCTACGAGCAGTACTTC
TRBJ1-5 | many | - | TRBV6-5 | CASKNSNQPQHF | TGTGCCAGCAAGAATAGCAATCAGCCCCAGCATTTT
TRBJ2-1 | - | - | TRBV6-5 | CASRHRSRYNEQFF | TGTGCCAGCAGACACAGGAGCCGCTACAATGAGCAGTTCTTC
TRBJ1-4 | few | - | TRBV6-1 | CASRTGGGEKLFF | TGTGCCAGCAGGACAGGCGGGGGTGAAAAACTGTTTTTT
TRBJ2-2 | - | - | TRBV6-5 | CASRKLGFGELFF | TGTGCCAGCAGGAAACTAGGGTTCGGGGAGCTGTTTTTT
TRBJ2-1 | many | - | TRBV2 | CASSVHGGTSAFNEQFF | TGTGCCAGCAGTGTACACGGTGGGACAAGCGCTTTTAATGAGCAGTTCTTC
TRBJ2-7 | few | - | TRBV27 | CASSLGGDEQYF | TGTGCCAGCAGTTTGGGGGGCGACGAGCAGTACTTC
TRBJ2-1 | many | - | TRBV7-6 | CASSLPRDNEQFF | TGTGCCAGCAGCTTACCTCGAGACAATGAGCAGTTCTTC
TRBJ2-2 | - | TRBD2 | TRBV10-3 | CAISLAGGPNTGELFF | TGTGCCATCAGCCTAGCGGGGGGGCCGAACACCGGGGAGCTGTTTTTT
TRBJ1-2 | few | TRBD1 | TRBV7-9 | CASSPEVGTGSGRGYTF | TGTGCCAGCAGCCCGGAAGTGGGGACAGGGAGTGGACGAGGCTACACCTTC
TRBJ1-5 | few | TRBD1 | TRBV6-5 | CASSRPPGTGGKIQPQHF | TGTGCCAGCAGCCGCCCGCCCGGGACAGGGGGCAAAATTCAGCCCCAGCATTTT
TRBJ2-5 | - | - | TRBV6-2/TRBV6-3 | CASSYRPRGTETQYF | TGTGCCAGCAGTTACAGGCCCCGCGGGACGGAGACCCAGTACTTC
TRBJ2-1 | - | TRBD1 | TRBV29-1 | CSATTGAELNEQFF | TGCAGCGCCACAACAGGGGCAGAGCTCAATGAGCAGTTCTTC
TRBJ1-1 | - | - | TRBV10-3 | CAISARDTEAFF | TGTGCCATCAGTGCTAGGGACACTGAAGCTTTCTTT
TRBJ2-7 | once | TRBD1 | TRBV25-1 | CASSARQGSSYEQYF | TGTGCCAGCAGTGCCCGACAGGGTTCAAGCTACGAGCAGTACTTC
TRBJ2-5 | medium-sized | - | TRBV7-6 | CASSPGAVETQYF | TGTGCCAGCAGCCCTGGGGCGGTCGAGACCCAGTACTTC
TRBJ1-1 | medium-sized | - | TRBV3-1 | CASSRDTEAFF | TGTGCCAGCAGCCGGGACACTGAAGCTTTCTTT
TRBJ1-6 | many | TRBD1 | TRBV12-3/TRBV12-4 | CASTSRDRASPLHF | TGTGCCAGCACCTCCCGGGACAGGGCTTCACCCCTCCACTTT
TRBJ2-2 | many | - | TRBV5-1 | CASSLEGTGELFF | TGCGCCAGCAGCTTGGAGGGCACCGGGGAGCTGTTTTTT
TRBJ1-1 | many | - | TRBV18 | CASSRTQNTEAFF | TGTGCCAGCTCACGTACACAGAACACTGAAGCTTTCTTT
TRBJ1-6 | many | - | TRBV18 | CASSPSSYNSPLHF | TGTGCCAGCTCACCGAGCTCCTATAATTCACCCCTCCACTTT
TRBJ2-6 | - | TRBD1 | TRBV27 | CATRQGANVLTF | TGTGCCACCCGACAGGGCGCCAACGTCCTGACTTTC
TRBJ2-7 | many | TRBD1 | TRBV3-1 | CASSRSGTVPYEQYF | TGTGCCAGCAGCCGATCCGGGACAGTCCCGTACGAGCAGTACTTC
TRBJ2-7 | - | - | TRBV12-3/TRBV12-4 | CASSLSDEQYF | TGTGCCAGCAGTTTATCGGACGAGCAGTACTTC
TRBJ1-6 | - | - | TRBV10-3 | CAISESALPNSPLHF | TGTGCCATCAGTGAATCAGCCCTACCTAATTCACCCCTCCACTTT
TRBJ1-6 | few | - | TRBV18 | CASSPGYAGSPLHF | TGTGCCAGCTCACCAGGGTATGCCGGCTCACCCCTCCACTTT
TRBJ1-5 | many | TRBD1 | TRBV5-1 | CASSSGQGANQPQHF | TGCGCCAGCAGCTCCGGACAGGGGGCAAATCAGCCCCAGCATTTT
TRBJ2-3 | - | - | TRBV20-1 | CSAREGTDTQYF | TGCAGTGCTAGAGAGGGCACAGATACGCAGTATTTT
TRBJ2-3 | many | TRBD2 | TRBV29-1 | CSVERGGPSIEQYF | TGCAGCGTTGAGCGGGGGGGCCCCAGTATCGAGCAGTATTTT
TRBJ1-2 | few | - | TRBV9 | CASSVSTGQPDGYTF | TGTGCCAGCAGCGTATCGACGGGCCAGCCGGATGGCTACACCTTC
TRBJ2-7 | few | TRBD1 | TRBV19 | CASSRAGQGTYEQYF | TGTGCCAGTAGTCGAGCGGGACAGGGGACCTACGAGCAGTACTTC
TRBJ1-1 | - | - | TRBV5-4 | CASSSASIMNTEAFF | TGTGCCAGCAGCAGCGCCTCGATCATGAACACTGAAGCTTTCTTT
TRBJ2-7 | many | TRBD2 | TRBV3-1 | CASSQPGLAQYF | TGTGCCAGCAGCCAACCAGGACTAGCGCAGTACTTC
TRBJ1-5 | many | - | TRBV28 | CASSFGRAQPQHF | TGTGCCAGCAGTTTTGGGCGGGCTCAGCCCCAGCATTTT